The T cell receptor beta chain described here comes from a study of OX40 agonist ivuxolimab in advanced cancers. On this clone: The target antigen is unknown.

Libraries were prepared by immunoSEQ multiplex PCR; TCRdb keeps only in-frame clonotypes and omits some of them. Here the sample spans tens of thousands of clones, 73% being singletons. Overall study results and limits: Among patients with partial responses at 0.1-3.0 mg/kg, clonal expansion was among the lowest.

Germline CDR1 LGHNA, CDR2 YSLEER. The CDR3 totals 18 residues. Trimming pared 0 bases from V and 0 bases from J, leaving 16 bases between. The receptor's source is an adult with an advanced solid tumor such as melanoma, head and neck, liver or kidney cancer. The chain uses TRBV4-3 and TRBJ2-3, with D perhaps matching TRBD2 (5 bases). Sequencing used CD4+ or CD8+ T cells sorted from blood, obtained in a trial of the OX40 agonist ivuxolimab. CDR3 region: CASSQDRNGGPSTDTQYF. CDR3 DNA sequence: TGCGCCAGCAGCCAAGATCGGAACGGCGGGCCCAGCACAGATACGCAGTATTTT.